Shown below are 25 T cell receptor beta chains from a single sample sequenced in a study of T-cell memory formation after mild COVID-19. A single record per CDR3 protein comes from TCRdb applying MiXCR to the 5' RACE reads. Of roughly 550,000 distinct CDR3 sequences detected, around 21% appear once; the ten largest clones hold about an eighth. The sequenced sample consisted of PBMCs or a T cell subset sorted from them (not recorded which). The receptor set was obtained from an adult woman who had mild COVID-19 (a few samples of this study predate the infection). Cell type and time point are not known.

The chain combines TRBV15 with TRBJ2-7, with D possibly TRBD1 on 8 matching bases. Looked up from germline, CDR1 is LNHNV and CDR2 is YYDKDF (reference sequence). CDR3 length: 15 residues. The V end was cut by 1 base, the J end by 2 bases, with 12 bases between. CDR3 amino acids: CATSRGGGQAYEQYF. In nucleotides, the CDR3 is TGTGCCACCAGCAGAGGGGGGGGACAGGCCTACGAGCAGTACTTC.

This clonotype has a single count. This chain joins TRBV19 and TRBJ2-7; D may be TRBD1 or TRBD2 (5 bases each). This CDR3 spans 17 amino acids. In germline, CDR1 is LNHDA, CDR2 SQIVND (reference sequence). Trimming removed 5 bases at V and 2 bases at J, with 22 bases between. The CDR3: CASSRGRRGSPAYEQYF. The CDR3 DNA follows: TGTGCCAGTAGTCGGGGCAGAAGGGGCTCCCCTGCCTACGAGCAGTACTTC. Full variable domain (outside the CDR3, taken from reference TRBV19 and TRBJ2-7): DGGITQSPKYLFRKEGQNVTLSCEQNLNHDAMYWYRQDPGQGLRLIYYSQIVNDFQKGDIAEGYSVSREKKESFPLTVTSAQKNPTAFYLCASSRGRRGSPAYEQYFGPGTRLTVT.

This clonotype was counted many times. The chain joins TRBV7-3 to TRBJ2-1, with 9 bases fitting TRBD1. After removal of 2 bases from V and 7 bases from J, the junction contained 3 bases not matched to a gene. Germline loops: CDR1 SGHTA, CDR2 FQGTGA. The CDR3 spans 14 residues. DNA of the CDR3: TGTGCCAGCAGCTTACTCGACAGGGGGAATGAGCAGTTCTTC. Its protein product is CASSLLDRGNEQFF.

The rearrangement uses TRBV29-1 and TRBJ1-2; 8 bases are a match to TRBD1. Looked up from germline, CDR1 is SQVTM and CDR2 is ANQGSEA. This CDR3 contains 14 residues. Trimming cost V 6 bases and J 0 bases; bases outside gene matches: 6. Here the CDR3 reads CSVRGQDTNYGYTF. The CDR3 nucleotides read TGCAGCGTCCGGGGACAGGACACTAACTATGGCTACACCTTC.

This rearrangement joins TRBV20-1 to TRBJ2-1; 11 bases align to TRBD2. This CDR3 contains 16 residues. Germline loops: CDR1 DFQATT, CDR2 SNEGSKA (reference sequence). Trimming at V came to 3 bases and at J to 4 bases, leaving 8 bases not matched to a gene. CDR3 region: CSASVLAGVKYNEQFF. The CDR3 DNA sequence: TGCAGTGCTAGTGTACTAGCGGGAGTGAAGTACAATGAGCAGTTCTTC.

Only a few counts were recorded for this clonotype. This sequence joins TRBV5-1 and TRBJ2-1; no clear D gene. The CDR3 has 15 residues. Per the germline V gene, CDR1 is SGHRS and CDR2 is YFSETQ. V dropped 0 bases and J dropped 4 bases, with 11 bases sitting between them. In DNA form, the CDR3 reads TGCGCCAGCAGCTTGGACAGCGAAGTATACAATGAGCAGTTCTTC. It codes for CASSLDSEVYNEQFF.

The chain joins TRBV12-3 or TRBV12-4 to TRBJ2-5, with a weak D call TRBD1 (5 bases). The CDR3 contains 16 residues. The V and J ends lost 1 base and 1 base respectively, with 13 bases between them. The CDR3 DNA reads TGTGCCAGCAGTTTAGTCGTCGGCCAGGGCCAAGAGACCCAGTACTTC. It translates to CASSLVVGQGQETQYF.

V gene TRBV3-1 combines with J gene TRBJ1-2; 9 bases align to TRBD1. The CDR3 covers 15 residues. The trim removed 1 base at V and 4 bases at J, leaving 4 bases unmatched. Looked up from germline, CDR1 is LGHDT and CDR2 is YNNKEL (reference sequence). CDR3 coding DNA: TGTGCCAGCAGCCAAGGGACAGGGGATATCTATGGCTACACCTTC. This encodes CASSQGTGDIYGYTF.

CDR3: CSVDAGIEYGYTF. CDR3 DNA sequence: TGCAGCGTTGATGCCGGGATTGAGTATGGCTACACCTTC. This chain connects TRBV29-1 to TRBJ1-2; unclear D gene. V shed 3 bases and J shed 5 bases, with 13 bases lying between them. The CDR3 covers 13 residues. Germline-derived CDR1 and CDR2 are SQVTM and ANQGSEA.

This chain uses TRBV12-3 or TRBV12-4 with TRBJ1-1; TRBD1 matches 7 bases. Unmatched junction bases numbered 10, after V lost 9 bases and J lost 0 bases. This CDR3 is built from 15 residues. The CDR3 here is CASKPTGAMNTEAFF. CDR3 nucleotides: TGTGCCAGTAAACCCACAGGGGCGATGAACACTGAAGCTTTCTTT.

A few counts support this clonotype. The CDR3 protein is CASSPHRGDRSNQPQHF. CDR3 bases: TGCGCCAGCAGCCCCCATCGGGGGGATCGCAGCAATCAGCCCCAGCATTTT. The chain combines TRBV4-1 with TRBJ1-5, with D perhaps matching TRBD1 (5 bases). V lost 4 bases and J lost 1, with 17 bases in between. The CDR3 runs to 17 residues. CDR1 and CDR2 (germline): MGHRA, YSYEKL.

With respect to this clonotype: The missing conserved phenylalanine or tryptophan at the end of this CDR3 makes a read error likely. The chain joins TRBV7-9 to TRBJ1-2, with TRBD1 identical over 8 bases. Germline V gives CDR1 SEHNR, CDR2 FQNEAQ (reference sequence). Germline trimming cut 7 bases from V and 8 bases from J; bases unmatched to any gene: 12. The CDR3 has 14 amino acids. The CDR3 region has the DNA TGTGCCAGCAACCCGGGACAGGTACAGAGCGGCTACACCTCC. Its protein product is CASNPGQVQSGYTS.

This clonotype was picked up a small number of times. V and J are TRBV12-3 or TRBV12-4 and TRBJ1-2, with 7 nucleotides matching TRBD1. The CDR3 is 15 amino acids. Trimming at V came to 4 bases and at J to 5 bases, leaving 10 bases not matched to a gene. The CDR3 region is CASSYPGQSFYGYTF. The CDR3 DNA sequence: TGTGCCAGCAGTTACCCGGGACAGTCCTTTTATGGCTACACCTTC.

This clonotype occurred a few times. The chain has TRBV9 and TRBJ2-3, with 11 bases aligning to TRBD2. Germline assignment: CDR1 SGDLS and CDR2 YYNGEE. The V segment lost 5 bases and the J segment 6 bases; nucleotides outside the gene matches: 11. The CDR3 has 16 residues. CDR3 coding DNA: TGTGCCAGCAGTGTCGGTAGCGGGAGGGTAGCCGATACGCAGTATTTT. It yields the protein CASSVGSGRVADTQYF.

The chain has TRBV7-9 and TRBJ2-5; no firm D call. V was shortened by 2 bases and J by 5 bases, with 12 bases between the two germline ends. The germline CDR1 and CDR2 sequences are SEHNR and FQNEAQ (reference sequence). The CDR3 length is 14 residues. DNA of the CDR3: TGTGCCAGCAGCTTATACGACTTGGGGGAGACCCAGTACTTC. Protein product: CASSLYDLGETQYF.

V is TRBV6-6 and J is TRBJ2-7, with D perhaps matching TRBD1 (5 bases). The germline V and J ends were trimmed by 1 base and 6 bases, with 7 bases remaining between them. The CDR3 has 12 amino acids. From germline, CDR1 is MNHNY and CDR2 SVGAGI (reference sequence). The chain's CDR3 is CASSYWQGEQYF. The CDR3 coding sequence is TGTGCCAGCAGTTACTGGCAGGGCGAGCAGTACTTC.

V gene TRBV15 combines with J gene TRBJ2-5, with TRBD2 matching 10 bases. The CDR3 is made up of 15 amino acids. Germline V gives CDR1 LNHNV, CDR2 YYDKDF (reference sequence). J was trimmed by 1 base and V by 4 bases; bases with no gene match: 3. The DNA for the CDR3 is TGTGCCACCAGCAAGGGACTAGCGAGCCAAGAGACCCAGTACTTC. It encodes CATSKGLASQETQYF.

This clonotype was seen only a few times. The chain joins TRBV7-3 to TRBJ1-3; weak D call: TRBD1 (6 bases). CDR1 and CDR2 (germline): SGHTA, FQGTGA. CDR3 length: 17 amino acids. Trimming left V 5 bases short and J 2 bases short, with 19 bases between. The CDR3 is CASSRTGRGLAGNTIYF. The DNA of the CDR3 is TGTGCCAGCAGCCGTACAGGGAGAGGGCTGGCTGGAAACACCATATATTTT.

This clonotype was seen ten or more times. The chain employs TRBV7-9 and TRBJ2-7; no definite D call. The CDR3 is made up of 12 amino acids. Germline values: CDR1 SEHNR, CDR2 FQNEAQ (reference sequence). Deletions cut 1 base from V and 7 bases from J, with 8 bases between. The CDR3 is CASSLGWQEQYF. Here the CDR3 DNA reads TGTGCCAGCAGCTTAGGGTGGCAGGAGCAGTACTTC.

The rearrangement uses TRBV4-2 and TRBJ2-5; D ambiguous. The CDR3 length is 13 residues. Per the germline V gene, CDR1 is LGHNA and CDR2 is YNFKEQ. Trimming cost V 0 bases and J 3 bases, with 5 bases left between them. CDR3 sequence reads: CASSQDLEETQYF. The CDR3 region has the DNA TGTGCCAGCAGCCAAGATCTGGAAGAGACCCAGTACTTC.

The CDR3 DNA sequence: TGTGCCAGCAGTTACTCGAGGCGTGAAGCTTTCTTT. This codes for CASSYSRREAFF. The rearrangement joins TRBV6-2 or TRBV6-3 to TRBJ1-1; D not certain. Germline CDR1 and CDR2: MNHEY and SVGEGT. This CDR3 is 12 amino acids long. V was shortened by 0 bases and J by 7 bases, with 6 bases between the two germline ends.

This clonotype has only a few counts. The CDR3, as DNA: TGTGCCACCAGTGATCCAGCAGGGGGCGATGGCTACACCTTC. Its translation: CATSDPAGGDGYTF. This chain joins TRBV24-1 and TRBJ1-2; 8 bases fit TRBD1. Germline V gene sequence: CDR1 KGHDR, CDR2 SFDVKD. The CDR3 spans 14 residues. J lost 6 bases, V lost 3 bases, and 5 bases had no gene match.

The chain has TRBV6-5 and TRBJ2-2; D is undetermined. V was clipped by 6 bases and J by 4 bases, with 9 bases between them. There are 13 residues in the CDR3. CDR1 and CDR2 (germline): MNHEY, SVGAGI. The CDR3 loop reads CASRPDPTGELFF. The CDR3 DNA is TGTGCCAGCAGACCGGACCCCACCGGGGAGCTGTTTTTT.

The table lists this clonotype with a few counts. The CDR3 region is CASSSPSGRGRSGANVLTF. CDR3 in DNA: TGTGCCAGCAGCTCTCCCTCGGGAAGAGGGCGCTCTGGGGCCAACGTCCTGACTTTC. This chain uses TRBV7-6 with TRBJ2-6; TRBD2 is a possible D gene (5 bases). The V and J ends lost 4 bases and 0 bases respectively, with 19 bases between them. CDR3 length: 19 amino acids. Germline assignment: CDR1 SGHVS and CDR2 FNYEAQ.

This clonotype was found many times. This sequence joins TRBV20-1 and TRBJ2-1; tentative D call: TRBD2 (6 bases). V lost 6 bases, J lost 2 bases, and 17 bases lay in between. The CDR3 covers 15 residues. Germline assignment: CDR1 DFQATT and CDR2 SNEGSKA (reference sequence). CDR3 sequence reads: CSAWRADGAYNEQFF. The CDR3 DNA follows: TGCAGTGCGTGGAGGGCCGATGGGGCCTACAATGAGCAGTTCTTC.